The rows below give T cell receptor beta chains drawn from one sample of a study of T cell responses to AZD1222 COVID-19 vaccine. Here immunoSEQ multiplex PCR was the method, and the copy in TCRdb shows in-frame clones only, minus some. Among 130,000 or so clones listed, 85% to 95% were seen once. The material was peripheral blood, obtained on day 0 of MenACWY control vaccination. The origin of the receptors is an adult in good health. Both conserved end residues are part of each CDR3. Each record gives: D gene, J gene, CDR3 length, V gene, clone size, CDR3 DNA, CDR3 protein. The D gene is left open where the match is weak. Expanded clones are given a class, and other clones once, few, many or no size at all.

>NA|TRBJ1-2|13|TRBV9|NA
TGTGCCAGCAGCGAGACACTAAACTATGGCTACACCTTC
CASSETLNYGYTF
>TRBD1|TRBJ1-1|14|TRBV7-2|NA
TGTGCCAGCAGCTTGCCCAGGGGGGTGACTGAAGCTTTCTTT
CASSLPRGVTEAFF
>NA|TRBJ2-7|15|TRBV5-8|NA
TGTGCCAGCAGCTTGGAGACTTCATCCCGCTACGAGCAGTACTTC
CASSLETSSRYEQYF
>NA|TRBJ2-7|15|TRBV6-1|NA
TGTGCCAGCAGTGAAGTGGGACACTCCTCCTACGAGCAGTACTTC
CASSEVGHSSYEQYF
>TRBD1|TRBJ2-1|15|TRBV11-3|NA
TGTGCCAGCAGCTCCGGGACAGGGACCTACAATGAGCAGTTCTTC
CASSSGTGTYNEQFF
>NA|TRBJ2-7|14|TRBV14|NA
TGTGCCAGCAGCCAGATGGCGGGCTCCTACGAGCAGTACTTC
CASSQMAGSYEQYF
>TRBD1|TRBJ1-1|16|TRBV5-1|NA
TGCGCCAGCAGTTTGGGGAGTAGGGGGCCGAACACTGAAGCTTTCTTT
CASSLGSRGPNTEAFF
>TRBD1|TRBJ1-2|14|TRBV30|NA
TGTGCCTGGAGTCGGGACAGCACTAACTATGGCTACACCTTC
CAWSRDSTNYGYTF
>NA|TRBJ2-1|13|TRBV7-9|NA
TGTGCCAGCAGCCACCGATCCTACAATGAGCAGTTCTTC
CASSHRSYNEQFF
>NA|TRBJ1-2|12|TRBV19|NA
TGTGCCAGACTGGTTGGTCTGAGCGGCTACACCTTC
CARLVGLSGYTF
>NA|TRBJ1-3|15|TRBV2|NA
TGTGCCAGCAGTGACAGGAGGGTTTCTGGAAACACCATATATTTT
CASSDRRVSGNTIYF
>TRBD2|TRBJ2-1|16|TRBV5-1|NA
TGCGCCAGCGGCCCTACTCTGCCTAGCGGATACAATGAGCAGTTCTTC
CASGPTLPSGYNEQFF
>TRBD1|TRBJ1-5|16|TRBV5-6|NA
TGTGCCAGCAGCGTCCGGGACAGGGGCGGCAATCAGCCCCAGCATTTT
CASSVRDRGGNQPQHF
>NA|TRBJ1-1|13|TRBV5-1|NA
TGCGCCAGCAGACCGACGTTCGGCCTGGAAGCTTTCTTT
CASRPTFGLEAFF
>TRBD2|TRBJ2-3|17|TRBV2|once
TGTGCCAGCAGTGAAACGGCTAGCGGGAGTATCACAGATACGCAGTATTTT
CASSETASGSITDTQYF
>NA|TRBJ2-1|15|TRBV4-1|NA
TGCGCCAGCAGCCAAGACCAGAACAGGAACAATGAGCAGTTCTTC
CASSQDQNRNNEQFF
>NA|TRBJ2-2|12|TRBV12-3/TRBV12-4|NA
TGTGCCAGCAGTTTTTACGCCGGGGAGCTGTTTTTT
CASSFYAGELFF
>NA|TRBJ1-1|13|TRBV10-1|NA
TGCGCCAGGCCCGGACAGATGAACACTGAAGCTTTCTTT
CARPGQMNTEAFF
>NA|TRBJ2-7|15|TRBV18|NA
TGTGCCAGCTCACCACCGTCGGGGAGCTCCTACGAGCAGTACTTC
CASSPPSGSSYEQYF
>TRBD2|TRBJ2-7|14|TRBV4-1|NA
TGCGCCAGCAGCCAAGATTCGGGGGGGCTCGAGCAGTACTTC
CASSQDSGGLEQYF
>NA|TRBJ2-5|16|TRBV14|NA
TGTGCCAGCAGCCAAGTAATCGGCCTTACCAAAGAGACCCAGTACTTC
CASSQVIGLTKETQYF
>NA|TRBJ2-3|15|TRBV7-2|NA
TGTGCCAGCAGCTTAGAGGACAGAAGACCAGATACGCAGTATTTT
CASSLEDRRPDTQYF
>TRBD2|TRBJ2-1|17|TRBV18|NA
TGTGCCAGCTCACCCCAGCAACTAGCGGGGGGTTCAGATGAGCAGTTCTTC
CASSPQQLAGGSDEQFF
>NA|TRBJ1-4|15|TRBV30|NA
TGTGCCTGGAGTGATCGGGTGGTGGTATGTGAAAAACTGTTTTTT
CAWSDRVVVCEKLFF
>NA|TRBJ2-1|14|TRBV6-6|NA
TGTGCCAGCAGTTACGAGGGCAGTTACAATGAGCAGTTCTTC
CASSYEGSYNEQFF
>NA|TRBJ1-1|18|TRBV4-2|once
TGTGCCAGCAGCCAAGATAGTCTCCCCGGGCCCTCGAACACTGAAGCTTTCTTT
CASSQDSLPGPSNTEAFF
>NA|TRBJ2-2|16|TRBV7-9|NA
TGTGCCAGCACCCCAACCCCCATGACCAACACCGGGGAGCTGTTTTTT
CASTPTPMTNTGELFF
>TRBD2|TRBJ2-5|13|TRBV5-1|NA
TGCGCCAGCAGCCCGGGGGGGATCGAGACCCAGTACTTC
CASSPGGIETQYF
>NA|TRBJ1-1|11|TRBV20-1|NA
TGCAGTGCTAGAGACCTCCCCGGTTTGGCCTTT
CSARDLPGLAF
>NA|TRBJ1-2|13|TRBV5-8|NA
TGTGCCAGCAGCTTGGTCGTTCGATTGGACTACACCTTC
CASSLVVRLDYTF
>TRBD2|TRBJ2-7|14|TRBV11-2|NA
TGTGCCAGCAGCCTTGGACTAGCAACCTACGAGCAGTACTTC
CASSLGLATYEQYF
>NA|TRBJ2-5|14|TRBV4-3|NA
TGCGCCAGCAGCCAACATTGGGGGGGCGAGACCCAGTACTTC
CASSQHWGGETQYF
>NA|TRBJ2-3|15|TRBV6-4|once
TGTGCCAGCAGTGACGGTCGCGGGGGCGCAGATACGCAGTATTTT
CASSDGRGGADTQYF
>TRBD2|TRBJ2-7|17|TRBV15|NA
TGTGCCACCAGCAGAGATAGGGCTAGCGGGGGCTCCTACGAGCAGTACTTC
CATSRDRASGGSYEQYF
>NA|TRBJ1-1|15|TRBV6-5|NA
TGTGCCAGCAGTAGGGGGGGCAACGGGAACACTGAAGCTTTCTTT
CASSRGGNGNTEAFF
>NA|TRBJ1-5|14|TRBV5-5|NA
TGTGCCAGCAGCGCCCGACAGACCAATCAGCCCCAGCATTTT
CASSARQTNQPQHF
>TRBD1|TRBJ1-2|15|TRBV10-3|NA
TGTGCCATCAGTGAGTCAACAGGGGGCTCCGCAGGCTACACCTTC
CAISESTGGSAGYTF
>TRBD1|TRBJ2-5|13|TRBV20-1|NA
TGCAGTGCCAGTACAGGGGATCAAGAGACCCAGTACTTC
CSASTGDQETQYF
>NA|TRBJ2-1|15|TRBV5-1|NA
TGCGCCAGCAGCTTGCGGCGACCCTCCTACAATGAGCAGTTCTTC
CASSLRRPSYNEQFF
>NA|TRBJ2-7|15|TRBV5-1|NA
TGCGCCAGCAGCTTGACCCGACCCAGCTCCTACGAGCAGTACTTC
CASSLTRPSSYEQYF
>NA|TRBJ1-2|15|TRBV7-9|NA
TGTGCCAGCAGCCCAAAGACAGGCCCTAACTATGGCTACACCTTC
CASSPKTGPNYGYTF
>NA|TRBJ2-1|17|TRBV28|NA
TGTGCCAGCAGTTTGTTATACAGGGTAAGCTCCTACAATGAGCAGTTCTTC
CASSLLYRVSSYNEQFF
>NA|TRBJ1-1|13|TRBV2|NA
TGTGCCAGCAGTGAAATCAGTGGGCTCAAAGCTTTCTTT
CASSEISGLKAFF
>NA|TRBJ1-6|16|TRBV6-2/TRBV6-3|NA
TGTGCCAGCAGTGGTGGAGGCACGTGGAAAGATTCACCCCTCCACTTT
CASSGGGTWKDSPLHF
>NA|TRBJ2-3|15|TRBV5-5|NA
TGTGCCAGCAGCTTGGTAGGAGGCCCCACAGATACGCAGTATTTT
CASSLVGGPTDTQYF
>TRBD1|TRBJ2-7|13|TRBV19|NA
TGTGCCAGCCAAGGGACAGCAACCTACGAGCAGTACTTC
CASQGTATYEQYF
>NA|TRBJ2-5|12|TRBV6-5|NA
TGTGCCAGCACCCGCAACCAAGAGACCCAGTACTTC
CASTRNQETQYF
>NA|TRBJ1-2|13|TRBV4-3|NA
TGCGCCAGCAAAGGGGGAATTGGGTATGGCTACACCTTC
CASKGGIGYGYTF
>NA|TRBJ1-2|13|TRBV24-1|NA
TGTGCCACCAGTGAACCAGGGAACTATGGCTACACCTTC
CATSEPGNYGYTF
>NA|TRBJ2-2|13|TRBV6-5|NA
TGTGCCAGCAGGGAGACTGGCACCGGGGAGCTGTTTTTT
CASRETGTGELFF
>NA|TRBJ1-1|14|TRBV20-1|NA
TGCAGTGCTAGTATTGGGGGAATGGGCACTGAAGCTTTCTTT
CSASIGGMGTEAFF
>NA|TRBJ2-2|15|TRBV5-5|NA
TGTGCCAGCAGCTTAGTTAACGCCGGGACCCGGGAGCTGTTTTTT
CASSLVNAGTRELFF
>NA|TRBJ2-2|13|TRBV12-3/TRBV12-4|NA
TGTGCCAGCAGTTTTCGGGTAACCGGGGAGCTGTTTTTT
CASSFRVTGELFF
>TRBD2|TRBJ2-5|14|TRBV9|NA
TGTGCCAGCAGCCTAAGCGGGAGATGGGAGACCCAGTACTTC
CASSLSGRWETQYF